This T cell receptor beta chain is drawn from a study of blood T cell repertoires in COVID-19. The CDR3 spans 14 residues. V was pared by 5 bases and J by 7 bases, with 7 bases of the junction left unmatched. CDR1 and CDR2 from the germline V gene are MRHNA and SNTAGT. Allocation to cohorts depended on clinical history reported by the participants. Data came from immunoSEQ multiplex PCR; TCRdb stores just in-frame clones and leaves some out. The data contain approximately 270,000 clones, roughly 88% of them seen just once; the ten biggest clones take up roughly 4%. The receptor was derived from a woman aged 25 to 39 who had recovered from COVID-19. The chain is built from TRBV6-4 and TRBJ2-1; the match to TRBD1 covers 8 bases. The sample was PBMCs or T cells enriched from blood (not recorded which). CDR3 sequence: CASSRTGIANEQFF. Written as DNA, the CDR3 is TGTGCCAGCAGTCGGACAGGGATTGCTAATGAGCAGTTCTTC.